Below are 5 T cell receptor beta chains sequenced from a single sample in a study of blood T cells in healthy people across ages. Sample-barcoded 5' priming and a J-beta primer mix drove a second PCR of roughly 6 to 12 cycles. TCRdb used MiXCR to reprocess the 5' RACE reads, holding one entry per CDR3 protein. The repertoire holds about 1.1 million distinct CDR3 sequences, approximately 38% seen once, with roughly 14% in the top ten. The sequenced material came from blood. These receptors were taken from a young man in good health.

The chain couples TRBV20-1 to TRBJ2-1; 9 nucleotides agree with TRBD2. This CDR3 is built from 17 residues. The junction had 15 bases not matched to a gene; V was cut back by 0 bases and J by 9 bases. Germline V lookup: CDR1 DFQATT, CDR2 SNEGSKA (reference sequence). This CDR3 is CSARDPHRLAGNGEQFF. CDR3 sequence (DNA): TGCAGTGCTAGAGATCCTCATCGGCTAGCGGGGAATGGTGAGCAGTTCTTC.

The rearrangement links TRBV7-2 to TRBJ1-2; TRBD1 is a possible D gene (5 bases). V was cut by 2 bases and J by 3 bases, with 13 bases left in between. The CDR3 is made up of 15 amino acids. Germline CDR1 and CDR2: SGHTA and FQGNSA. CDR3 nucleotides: TGTGCCAGCAGCTTACCTAGGGGTGGGGACTATGGCTACACCTTC. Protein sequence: CASSLPRGGDYGYTF. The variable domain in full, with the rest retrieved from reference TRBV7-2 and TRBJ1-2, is GAGVSQSPSNKVTEKGKDVELRCDPISGHTALYWYRQSLGQGLEFLIYFQGNSAPDKSGLPSDRFSAERTGGSVSTLTIQRTQQEDSAVYLCASSLPRGGDYGYTFGSGTRLTVV.

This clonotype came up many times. CDR3 sequence reads: CASSQTGGRADTQYF. Here the CDR3 DNA reads TGCGCCAGCAGCCAAACAGGGGGTCGAGCAGATACGCAGTATTTT. The chain links TRBV4-3 to TRBJ2-3, with TRBD1 matching over 8 bases. From germline, CDR1 is LGHNA and CDR2 YSLEER. CDR3 length: 15 amino acids. The J segment lost 4 bases and the V segment lost 2 bases, leaving 5 bases of the junction unmatched.

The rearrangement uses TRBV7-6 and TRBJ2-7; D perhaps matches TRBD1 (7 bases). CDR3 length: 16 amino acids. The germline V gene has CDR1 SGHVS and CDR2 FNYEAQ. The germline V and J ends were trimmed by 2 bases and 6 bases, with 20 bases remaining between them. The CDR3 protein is CASSLQGGQLIGEQYF. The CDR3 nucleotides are TGTGCCAGCAGCTTACAGGGGGGACAGTTAATCGGCGAGCAGTACTTC.

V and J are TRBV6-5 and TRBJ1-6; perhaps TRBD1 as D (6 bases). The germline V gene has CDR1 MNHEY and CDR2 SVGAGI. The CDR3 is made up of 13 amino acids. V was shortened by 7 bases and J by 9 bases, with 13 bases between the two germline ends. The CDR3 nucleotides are TGTGCCAGCAAGGGGGGATTGAGTTCACCCCTCCACTTT. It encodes CASKGGLSSPLHF.